The source of this T cell receptor (beta chain) is a study of CXCR3-negative and CXCR3-positive naive CD8 T cells. For the study at large: Per library, roughly 1.4 +/- 0.3 million reads; some 140 million TRB reads overall.

Looked up from germline, CDR1 is SQVTM and CDR2 is ANQGSEA. The CDR3 extends over 11 amino acids. Findings of the study overall: In cryopreserved cells, CXCR3 expression partially decreased, and fresh PBMCs were used in most assays. Comparably high diversity was seen in both naive subsets, and much lower diversity in memory CD8+ cells.

Turning to this clonotype: What it binds is not known.

UMI-labeled 5' RACE TRB cDNA libraries were prepared from the cells. TCRdb re-called the 5' RACE reads; one entry per CDR3 protein, DNA not given. The sample features about 57,000 distinct CDR3 sequences, with around 24% in its top ten. Some 300,000 cells per CD8+ T cell subset were flow-sorted in triplicate. The sequenced sample consisted of memory CD8+ T cells from blood. The chain employs TRBV29-1 and TRBJ2-1; TCRdb calls TRBD2, which cannot be checked without DNA. This clonotype was sampled from a human donor in good health. Some clones in this sample may be carry-over from other donors' samples. The CDR3 spells CSTAAGNEQFF.